This TCR beta chain comes out of a study of control samples from healthy donors and cancer patients. The length of the CDR3 is 17 residues. V was clipped by 0 bases and J by 0 bases, with 15 bases between them. Germline assignment: CDR1 SGHAT and CDR2 FQNNGV. The protocol was immunoSEQ multiplex PCR, while the TCRdb copy is restricted to in-frame clones and leaves out a portion. Among about 180,000 clones listed, approximately 91% were seen once. This sequence joins TRBV11-2 and TRBJ2-7; D may match TRBD1 or TRBD2 (5 bases each). The TCR was taken from a woman aged 40 to 50 in good health. The sequencing input was blood. The CDR3 coding sequence is TGTGCCAGCAGCTTAGATACGGGGCTCTCCAGCTCCTACGAGCAGTACTTC. Its translation: CASSLDTGLSSSYEQYF.